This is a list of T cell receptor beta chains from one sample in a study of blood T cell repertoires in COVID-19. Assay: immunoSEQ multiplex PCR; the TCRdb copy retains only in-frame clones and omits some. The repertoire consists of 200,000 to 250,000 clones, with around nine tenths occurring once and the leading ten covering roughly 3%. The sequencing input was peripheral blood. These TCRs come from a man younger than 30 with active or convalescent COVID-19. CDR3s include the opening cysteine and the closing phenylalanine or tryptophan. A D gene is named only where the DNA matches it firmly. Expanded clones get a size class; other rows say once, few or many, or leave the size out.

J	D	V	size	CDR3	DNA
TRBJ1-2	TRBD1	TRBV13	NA	CASTGTGGSANYGYTF	TGTGCCAGCACCGGGACAGGGGGTTCAGCTAACTATGGCTACACCTTC
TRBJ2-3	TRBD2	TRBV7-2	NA	CASSLVGTSGSTDTQYF	TGTGCCAGCAGCTTAGTCGGGACTAGCGGAAGCACAGATACGCAGTATTTT
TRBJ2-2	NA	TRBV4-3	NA	CASSIGVQNTGELFF	TGCGCCAGCAGCATCGGGGTTCAGAACACCGGGGAGCTGTTTTTT
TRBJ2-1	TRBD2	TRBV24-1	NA	CATSETGLAGDGNEQFF	TGTGCCACCAGTGAGACGGGACTAGCGGGAGATGGAAATGAGCAGTTCTTC
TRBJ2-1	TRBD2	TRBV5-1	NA	CASTYGTSGNEQFF	TGCGCCAGCACCTACGGGACTAGCGGCAATGAGCAGTTCTTC
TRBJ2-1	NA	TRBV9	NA	CASSVDSRISSYNEQFF	TGTGCCAGCAGCGTAGATTCTAGGATTAGCTCCTACAATGAGCAGTTCTTC
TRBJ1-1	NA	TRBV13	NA	CASSPGQKEAFF	TGTGCCAGCAGCCCGGGACAAAAGGAAGCTTTCTTT
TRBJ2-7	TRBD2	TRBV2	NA	CASSSLAGVGEQYF	TGTGCCAGCAGTTCACTAGCGGGAGTAGGGGAGCAGTACTTC
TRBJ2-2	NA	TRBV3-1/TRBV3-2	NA	CASSQDMRAQGELFF	TGTGCCAGCAGCCAAGATATGAGGGCTCAAGGGGAGCTGTTTTTT
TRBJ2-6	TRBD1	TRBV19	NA	CASSMVFLRQGAGANVLTF	TGTGCCAGTAGTATGGTGTTCTTGAGACAGGGGGCCGGGGCCAACGTCCTGACTTTC
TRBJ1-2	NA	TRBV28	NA	CASRDSYGYTF	TGTGCCAGCAGGGACAGCTATGGCTACACCTTC
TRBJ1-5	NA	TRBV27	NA	CASSMGGPRAKNQPQHF	TGTGCCAGCAGTATGGGGGGACCACGGGCTAAAAATCAGCCCCAGCATTTT
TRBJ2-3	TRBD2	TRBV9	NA	CASSVGTRNTDTQYF	TGTGCCAGCAGCGTGGGGACTAGGAACACAGATACGCAGTATTTT
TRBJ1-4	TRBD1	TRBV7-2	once	CASTGTGAVEKLFF	TGTGCCAGCACCGGTACAGGGGCGGTTGAAAAACTGTTTTTT
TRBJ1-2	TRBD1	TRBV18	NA	CASSYPPDRGNGYTF	TGTGCCAGCTCATACCCCCCGGACAGGGGAAATGGCTACACCTTC
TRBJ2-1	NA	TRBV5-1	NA	CASSLRDGGGNEQFF	TGCGCCAGCAGCTTGCGAGACGGAGGCGGCAATGAGCAGTTCTTC
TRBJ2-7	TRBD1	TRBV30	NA	CALTGNSYEQYF	TGTGCCTTGACAGGGAACTCCTACGAGCAGTACTTC
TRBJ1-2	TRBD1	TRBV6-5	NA	CASSYTDRNGYTF	TGTGCCAGCAGTTACACGGACAGGAATGGCTACACCTTC
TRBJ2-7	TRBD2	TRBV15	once	CATSGRGEQYF	TGTGCCACCAGCGGGCGGGGGGAGCAGTACTTC
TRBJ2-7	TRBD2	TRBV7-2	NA	CASSVGFLAGSTEQYF	TGTGCCAGCAGCGTAGGTTTTCTAGCGGGAAGTACGGAGCAGTACTTC
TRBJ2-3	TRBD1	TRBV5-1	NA	CASSSAGTGPTDTQYF	TGCGCCAGCAGCTCCGCCGGGACAGGTCCCACAGATACGCAGTATTTT
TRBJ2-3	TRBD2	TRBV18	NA	CASSPGTSGDTQYF	TGTGCCAGCTCACCGGGGACTAGCGGAGATACGCAGTATTTT
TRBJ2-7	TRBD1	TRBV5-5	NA	CASSDSGGASSEQYF	TGTGCCAGCAGCGACTCAGGGGGCGCTTCTTCAGAGCAGTACTTC
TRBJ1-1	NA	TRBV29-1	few	CSVLGGRDASEAFF	TGCAGCGTATTGGGGGGACGGGATGCGTCTGAAGCTTTCTTT
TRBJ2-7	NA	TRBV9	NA	CASSVRGEVSYEQYF	TGTGCCAGCAGCGTCAGGGGGGAGGTCAGCTACGAGCAGTACTTC
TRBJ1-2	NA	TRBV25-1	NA	CASSKESGYGYTF	TGTGCCAGCAGTAAGGAGAGCGGCTATGGCTACACCTTC
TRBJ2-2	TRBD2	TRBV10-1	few	CASSPGLAGELFF	TGCGCCAGCAGCCCAGGACTAGCCGGGGAGCTGTTTTTT
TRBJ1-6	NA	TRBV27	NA	CASSLWGLSNSPLHF	TGTGCCAGCAGTTTATGGGGCCTTAGTAATTCACCCCTCCACTTT
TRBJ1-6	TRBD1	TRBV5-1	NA	CASSLTTGTENSPLHF	TGCGCCAGCAGCCTCACTACTGGGACAGAGAATTCACCCCTCCACTTT
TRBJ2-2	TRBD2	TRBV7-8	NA	CASSLRSGTSSTGELFF	TGTGCCAGCAGCTTAAGATCCGGGACTAGCAGCACCGGGGAGCTGTTTTTT
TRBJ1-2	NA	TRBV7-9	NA	CASSLAQGDYTF	TGTGCCAGCAGCTTAGCGCAGGGTGACTACACCTTC
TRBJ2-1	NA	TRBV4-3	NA	CASSQLPRLENEQFF	TGCGCCAGCAGCCAACTACCAAGACTAGAGAATGAGCAGTTCTTC
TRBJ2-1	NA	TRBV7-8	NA	CASIPVRILTYNEQFF	TGTGCCAGCATCCCGGTGAGGATCTTAACCTACAATGAGCAGTTCTTC
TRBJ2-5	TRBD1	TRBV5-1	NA	CASSLTGWGETQYF	TGCGCCAGCAGCCTGACAGGGTGGGGAGAGACCCAGTACTTC
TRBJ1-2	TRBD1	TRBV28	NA	CASSFPFLTGDHYGYTF	TGTGCCAGCAGTTTTCCGTTCCTTACAGGGGACCACTATGGCTACACCTTC
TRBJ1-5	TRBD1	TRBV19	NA	CASGTGNNQPQHF	TGTGCCAGCGGGACAGGGAACAATCAGCCCCAGCATTTT
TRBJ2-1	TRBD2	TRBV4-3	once	CASSPGLAGMRDEQFF	TGCGCCAGCAGCCCGGGACTAGCGGGAATGCGTGATGAGCAGTTCTTC
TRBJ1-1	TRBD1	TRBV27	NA	CASSIGQANTEAFF	TGTGCCAGCAGTATAGGACAGGCTAACACTGAAGCTTTCTTT
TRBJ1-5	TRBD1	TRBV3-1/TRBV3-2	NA	CVRGLSQPQHF	TGTGTCAGGGGGCTTAGTCAGCCCCAGCATTTT
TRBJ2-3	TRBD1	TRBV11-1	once	CASSMTGGFRDTQYF	TGTGCCAGCAGCATGACAGGGGGCTTTAGAGATACGCAGTATTTT
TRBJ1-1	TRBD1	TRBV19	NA	CASTYRGGAEAFF	TGTGCCAGTACCTACAGGGGAGGAGCTGAAGCTTTCTTT
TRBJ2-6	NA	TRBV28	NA	CASTHRAGANVLTF	TGTGCCAGCACTCACAGGGCTGGGGCCAACGTCCTGACTTTC
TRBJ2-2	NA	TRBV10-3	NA	CAISEFGTTMNTGELFF	TGTGCCATCAGTGAGTTCGGGACAACTATGAACACCGGGGAGCTGTTTTTT
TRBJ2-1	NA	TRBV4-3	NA	CAVPGHISSYNEQFF	TGCGCCGTGCCGGGACACATTAGCTCCTACAATGAGCAGTTCTTC
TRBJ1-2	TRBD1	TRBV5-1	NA	CASSLGLQGLDGYTF	TGCGCCAGCAGCTTGGGACTACAGGGGCTCGATGGCTACACCTTC
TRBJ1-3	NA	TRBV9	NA	CASSATSPGGNTIYF	TGTGCCAGCAGCGCGACAAGCCCAGGGGGAAACACCATATATTTT
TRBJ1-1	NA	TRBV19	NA	CASSQGWVTEAFF	TGTGCCAGTAGCCAGGGTTGGGTCACTGAAGCTTTCTTT
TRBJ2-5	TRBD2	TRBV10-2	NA	CASSSGGPRETQYF	TGCGCCAGCAGTTCGGGGGGGCCTCGGGAGACCCAGTACTTC
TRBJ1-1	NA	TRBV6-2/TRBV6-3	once	CASSLPGIPNTEAFF	TGTGCCAGCAGTTTGCCAGGGATACCGAACACTGAAGCTTTCTTT
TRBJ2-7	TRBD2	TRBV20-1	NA	CSGAGGYEQYF	TGCAGTGGAGCGGGAGGTTACGAGCAGTACTTC
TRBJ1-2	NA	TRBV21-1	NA	CASSKMESNMPGTGAIYNYGYTF	TGTGCCAGCAGCAAAATGGAGAGCAATATGCCCGGGACAGGGGCCATCTACAACTATGGCTACACCTTC